A single sample gave rise to the 29 T cell receptor beta chains below, sequenced in a study of T cells in localized non-small cell lung cancer. Sequencing used immunoSEQ multiplex PCR; TCRdb keeps in-frame clones, though not all of them. The table lists almost 8,500 clones, around three fifths of them singletons, with under 8% in the top ten. Sequences were derived from lymph node tissue, sampled before any cancer treatment. The receptors shown here come from a male donor aged 60 or over with stage I squamous cell lung carcinoma.

This sequence joins TRBV18 and TRBJ2-3; D remains ambiguous. This CDR3 has 15 amino acids. Germline values: CDR1 KGHSH, CDR2 LQKENI. V gave up 0 bases and J gave up 6 bases, with 13 bases separating them. Here the CDR3 DNA reads TGTGCCAGCTCACCACCCAACTCGGGTTCCGATACGCAGTATTTT. This sequence encodes CASSPPNSGSDTQYF.

The chain couples TRBV5-1 to TRBJ2-2; 7 nucleotides agree with TRBD2. The CDR3 length is 15 residues. The V gene's germline CDR1 is SGHRS and CDR2 YFSETQ. J gave up 1 base and V 0 bases, and 0 bases lay outside the gene matches. The CDR3 coding sequence is TGCGCCAGCAGCTTGGCGGGAGGGAACACCGGGGAGCTGTTTTTT. It encodes CASSLAGGNTGELFF.

This clone was seen more than once but under ten times. V is TRBV30 and J is TRBJ1-2; a possible D gene is TRBD1 (6 bases). The CDR3 covers 13 residues. V was clipped by 6 bases and J by 4 bases, with 15 bases between them. Germline assignment: CDR1 GTSNPN and CDR2 SVGIG (reference sequence). CDR3 residues: CACLQGLAYGYTF. CDR3 nucleotide sequence: TGTGCCTGTTTACAGGGATTGGCCTATGGCTACACCTTC.

The chain recombines TRBV28 with TRBJ1-2; D is unclear. Trimming shortened V by 2 bases and J by 4 bases, and 11 bases separated the two germline ends. Germline CDR1 and CDR2: MDHEN and SYDVKM. CDR3 length: 14 residues. CDR3 DNA: TGTGCCAGCAGTTTAAGCTCGGGATTCTATGGCTACACCTTC. Translated: CASSLSSGFYGYTF.

This clone was seen only a few times. The chain links TRBV6-8 to TRBJ2-7; 9 bases align to TRBD1. This CDR3 spans 14 amino acids. Losses at the gene ends were 6 bases for V and 10 bases for J; bases not matched to a gene: 13. Germline V gene sequence: CDR1 MNHGY, CDR2 SAAAGT. In DNA form, the CDR3 reads TGTGCCAGCAGCCCCGGGACAGGGTCCAGCCCTCAGTACTTC. Protein sequence: CASSPGTGSSPQYF.

This chain joins TRBV28 and TRBJ2-7; 12 nucleotides align to TRBD2. V lost 7 bases to trimming and J lost 7 bases; unmatched junction nucleotides: 11. CDR1 is MDHEN and CDR2 is SYDVKM in the germline V gene. CDR3 size: 15 residues. CDR3 amino acids: CASNTRLAGVGEQYF. DNA of the CDR3: TGTGCCAGCAATACCCGACTAGCGGGAGTTGGGGAGCAGTACTTC.

The chain couples TRBV6-8 to TRBJ2-7; 14 bases agree with TRBD2. The germline V gene has CDR1 MNHGY and CDR2 SAAAGT. The J segment lost 7 bases and the V segment lost 6 bases, leaving 11 bases of the junction unmatched. This CDR3 region has 16 residues. The CDR3: CASSDSWGLAGEEQYF. The CDR3 coding sequence is TGTGCCAGCAGCGACAGCTGGGGACTAGCGGGAGAAGAGCAGTACTTC.

In the case of this clone: An end of the junction does not agree with germline; a read error may underlie this. The rearrangement links TRBV27 to TRBJ2-5; 9 bases are shared with TRBD2. The CDR3 length is 16 residues. The germline V gene has CDR1 MNHEY and CDR2 SMNVEV (reference sequence). The CDR3 coding sequence is TGTGCCACCAGTGTAGCTAGCGGGATGAGGGGAGAGACCCAGTACTTC. Amino acids: CATSVASGMRGETQYF.

J is TRBJ1-1 and V is TRBV28, with unresolved D. This CDR3 contains 13 residues. Trimming removed 7 bases from V and 5 bases from J, with 14 bases in between. The V gene's germline CDR1 is MDHEN and CDR2 SYDVKM. This CDR3 reads CASTLGRITEAFF. The CDR3 DNA is TGTGCCAGCACCCTCGGGAGAATAACTGAAGCTTTCTTT. The entire variable domain, with the rest obtained from reference TRBV28 and TRBJ1-1, is as follows: DVKVTQSSRYLVKRTGEKVFLECVQDMDHENMFWYRQDPGLGLRLIYFSYDVKMKEKGDIPEGYSVSREKKERFSLILESASTNQTSMYLCASTLGRITEAFFGQGTRLTVV.

This clone was seen a handful of times. V usage is TRBV14 and J usage is TRBJ2-5; D not resolved. Germline CDR1 and CDR2: SGHDN and FVKESK. The CDR3 sequence is 13 residues long. Trimming left V 1 base short and J 7 bases short, with 10 bases between. The CDR3 sequence is CASSQGMVGTQYF. The CDR3 DNA is TGTGCCAGCAGCCAAGGGATGGTTGGGACCCAGTACTTC.

The gene calls are TRBV19 and TRBJ2-7; 7 nucleotides align to TRBD2. Germline lookup yields CDR1 LNHDA and CDR2 SQIVND (reference sequence). Trimming removed 8 bases from V and 4 bases from J; junction bases left unmatched: 11. The CDR3 spans 14 residues. CDR3 DNA: TGTGCCAGTGCCCAAGAGCGGGGTCCATACGAGCAGTACTTC. It is translated as CASAQERGPYEQYF. Combining the CDR3 with reference TRBV19 and TRBJ2-7 gives the whole variable domain DGGITQSPKYLFRKEGQNVTLSCEQNLNHDAMYWYRQDPGQGLRLIYYSQIVNDFQKGDIAEGYSVSREKKESFPLTVTSAQKNPTAFYLCASAQERGPYEQYFGPGTRLTVT.

The chain employs TRBV10-2 and TRBJ2-1; possible D gene TRBD1, 6 bases. CDR1 is WSHSY and CDR2 is SAAADI in the germline V gene. The CDR3 has 14 residues. V lost 6 bases to trimming and J lost 5 bases, with 14 bases between them. The CDR3: CASSLGQGNNEQFF. The CDR3 nucleotides read TGCGCCAGCAGCCTAGGTCAGGGGAACAATGAGCAGTTCTTC.

Concerning this clone itself: X marks the residue encoded by a base that is unread or ambiguous. V is TRBV19 and J is TRBJ2-1; no definite D call. Germline V lookup: CDR1 LNHDA, CDR2 SQIVND (reference sequence). The CDR3 is 11 residues long. V lost 5 bases to trimming and J lost 6 bases, with 5 bases between them. CDR3 nucleotides: TGTGCCAGTAGTCGGGMCAATGAGCAGTTCTTC. Translated: CASSRXNEQFF.

The chain combines TRBV19 with TRBJ2-5; D is unresolved. The CDR3 totals 15 residues. Trimming cost V 0 bases and J 5 bases, with 13 bases left between them. Germline loops: CDR1 LNHDA, CDR2 SQIVND (reference sequence). The CDR3 DNA follows: TGTGCCAGTAGTATAGAGGGGTCTACGCGGGAGACCCAGTACTTC. Protein product: CASSIEGSTRETQYF. Full variable domain (rest looked up from reference TRBV19 and TRBJ2-5): DGGITQSPKYLFRKEGQNVTLSCEQNLNHDAMYWYRQDPGQGLRLIYYSQIVNDFQKGDIAEGYSVSREKKESFPLTVTSAQKNPTAFYLCASSIEGSTRETQYFGPGTRLLVL.

This clone occurred a few times. V is TRBV6-8 and J is TRBJ1-1; 7 bases are shared with TRBD1. With V trimmed by 4 bases and J by 1 base, 6 bases remained unmatched. The CDR3 extends over 15 amino acids. Germline V gene lookup returns CDR1 MNHGY and CDR2 SAAAGT. The CDR3 sequence: CASSSPGGWNTEAFF. The CDR3 coding sequence is TGTGCCAGCAGTTCCCCAGGGGGTTGGAACACTGAAGCTTTCTTT.

The chain couples TRBV5-1 to TRBJ2-1; TRBD2 matches at 10 bases. The CDR3 loop spans 17 amino acids. The V gene end was trimmed by 3 bases and the J gene end by 4 bases; junction bases not matched to a gene: 10. The germline V gene encodes CDR1 SGHRS and CDR2 YFSETQ. The CDR3 region has the DNA TGCGCCAGCAGCTGGACCTCTACTAGCGGGATTTACAATGAGCAGTTCTTC. This gives the protein CASSWTSTSGIYNEQFF.

V usage is TRBV29-1 and J usage is TRBJ1-1; tentative D call: TRBD1 (5 bases). The V gene's germline CDR1 is SQVTM and CDR2 ANQGSEA. The CDR3 runs 13 residues. Trimming pared 6 bases from V and 5 bases from J, leaving 16 bases between. CDR3 in amino acids: CSVLPGGGTEAFF. The CDR3 bases are TGCAGCGTGCTCCCCGGGGGGGGGACTGAAGCTTTCTTT.

This clone appeared a few times. V gene TRBV6-8 combines with J gene TRBJ1-2; tentatively, D is TRBD1 (5 bases). Per the germline V gene, CDR1 is MNHGY and CDR2 is SAAAGT. CDR3 length: 13 residues. V was trimmed by 6 bases and J by 3 bases, leaving 11 bases between them. In DNA, the CDR3 is TGTGCCAGCAGCTATGGGGGGTACTATGGCTACACCTTC. Translation: CASSYGGYYGYTF.

In this sample, this clone turned up a few times. This chain uses TRBV9 with TRBJ1-4; tentatively, D is TRBD1 (5 bases). The CDR3 has 15 residues. Trimming stripped 3 bases from V and 6 bases from J, with 15 bases between. Germline CDR1 is SGDLS and CDR2 is YYNGEE. The CDR3 reads CASSGGRGEYEKLFF. In DNA form, the CDR3 reads TGTGCCAGCAGCGGCGGGCGAGGGGAGTATGAAAAACTGTTTTTT.

The genes are TRBV28 and TRBJ2-7; 11 nucleotides match TRBD1. Germline trimming cut 6 bases from V and 2 bases from J; bases unmatched to any gene: 6. CDR3 length equals 15 residues. Germline V gene data show CDR1 as MDHEN and CDR2 as SYDVKM. The CDR3 loop is CASRTGQGAPYEQYF. The DNA of the CDR3 is TGTGCCAGCAGAACTGGACAGGGGGCCCCCTACGAGCAGTACTTC.

The V gene is TRBV18, the J gene TRBJ1-4; the D gene is possibly TRBD1 (6 bases). V gave up 0 bases and J gave up 13 bases, with 9 bases separating them. Germline V gene lookup returns CDR1 KGHSH and CDR2 LQKENI. The CDR3 loop spans 12 amino acids. The CDR3 coding sequence is TGTGCCAGCTCACCACCTCAGGGGCGACTGTTTTTT. Protein product: CASSPPQGRLFF.

This chain joins TRBV18 and TRBJ1-5; possible D gene TRBD1, 6 bases. From germline, CDR1 is KGHSH and CDR2 LQKENI. The CDR3 sequence is 16 residues long. Trimming stripped 2 bases from V and 0 bases from J, with 11 bases between. The CDR3 loop reads CASSPTGHNSNQPQHF. DNA for the CDR3: TGTGCCAGCTCACCAACGGGACACAATAGCAATCAGCCCCAGCATTTT.

CDR3 nucleotide sequence: TGTGCCAGCGCGCGTAGTAGCGGGAGGGCCAATGAGCAGTTCTTC. Its translation: CASARSSGRANEQFF. V is TRBV22-1 and J is TRBJ2-1; the listed D gene, TRBD2, was not tested against the DNA. TRBV22-1 is termed a pseudogene. This CDR3 is built from 15 residues.

The chain uses TRBV11-3 and TRBJ1-1; D is undetermined. The CDR3 runs 16 residues. CDR1 is SGHNT, CDR2 YENEEA, per germline. V was trimmed by 3 bases and J by 3 bases, leaving 17 bases between them. CDR3 sequence: CASSLLTRGWDTEAFF. The CDR3 coding sequence is TGTGCCAGCAGCTTGTTAACTCGGGGTTGGGACACTGAAGCTTTCTTT.

The genes are TRBV29-1 and TRBJ2-1; D ambiguous. Trimming cost V 3 bases and J 2 bases, with 5 bases left between them. The CDR3 has 12 residues. Germline assignment: CDR1 SQVTM and CDR2 ANQGSEA. This CDR3 is CSVDRTYNEQFF. In DNA form, the CDR3 reads TGCAGCGTTGACAGGACCTACAATGAGCAGTTCTTC.

This clone appeared a few times. The chain recombines TRBV18 with TRBJ2-7, with TRBD2 identical over 7 bases. With V trimmed by 1 base and J by 7 bases, 13 bases remained unmatched. CDR1 and CDR2 from the germline V gene are KGHSH and LQKENI. There are 16 residues in the CDR3. The CDR3 spells CASSPLPEGGAREQYF. DNA of the CDR3: TGTGCCAGCTCACCACTCCCGGAGGGAGGGGCTAGGGAGCAGTACTTC. Based on the CDR3 plus reference TRBV18 and TRBJ2-7, the full variable domain is NAGVMQNPRHLVRRRGQEARLRCSPMKGHSHVYWYRQLPEEGLKFMVYLQKENIIDESGMPKERFSAEFPKEGPSILRIQQVVRGDSAAYFCASSPLPEGGAREQYFGPGTRLTVT.

This chain joins TRBV6-8 and TRBJ1-2; unclear D gene. The CDR3 has 12 residues. Germline CDR1 and CDR2: MNHGY and SAAAGT. Trimming removed 10 bases from V and 6 bases from J, with 15 bases in between. The CDR3, as DNA: TGTGCCATCAGCCCGGGGAGGAATGGCTACACCTTC. Encoded protein: CAISPGRNGYTF.

Only a few counts were recorded for this clone. The V call is TRBV11-3, the J call TRBJ2-3, with D tentatively TRBD1 or TRBD2 (5 bases each). The length of the CDR3 is 16 residues. The V gene's germline CDR1 is SGHNT and CDR2 YENEEA. V lost 5 bases to trimming and J lost 2 bases, with 17 bases between them. Here the CDR3 DNA reads TGTGCCAGCAGCCCAGAGGGACGTAAGACCACAGATACGCAGTATTTT. Protein: CASSPEGRKTTDTQYF.

This chain connects TRBV30 to TRBJ2-5; no clear D. Germline assignment: CDR1 GTSNPN and CDR2 SVGIG (reference sequence). The CDR3 runs 11 residues. For the CDR3, the DNA is TGTGCTTTAGGGTTAGGGGAGACCCAGTACTTC. It specifies CALGLGETQYF. The variable domain in full, with the rest retrieved from reference TRBV30 and TRBJ2-5, is SQTIHQWPATLVQPVGSPLSLECTVEGTSNPNLYWYRQAAGRGLQLLFYSVGIGQISSEVPQNLSASRPQDRQFILSSKKLLLSDSGFYLCALGLGETQYFGPGTRLLVL.